This is a list of T cell receptor beta chains from one sample in a study of blood T cell repertoires in COVID-19. Sequenced by immunoSEQ multiplex PCR; TCRdb stores in-frame clones only, minus some. The sample contains some 180,000 clones, 65% to 90% of which appear only once. Material: peripheral blood. Every receptor here comes from a human donor in a cohort sampled during active COVID-19. Both conserved end residues are part of each CDR3. A D gene is named only where the DNA matches it firmly. Rows give clone size only sometimes, using once, few, many, or a class for an expanded clone.

CDR3: CASSKAYAGGYTGELFF
DNA: TGTGCCAGCAGCAAAGCATACGCGGGAGGATACACCGGGGAGCTGTTTTTT
size: .
J: TRBJ2-2
V: TRBV21-1
D: .

CDR3: CASSLWGGSYEQYF
DNA: TGTGCCAGCAGCTTATGGGGGGGCTCCTACGAGCAGTACTTC
size: .
J: TRBJ2-7
V: TRBV13
D: TRBD2

CDR3: CASSIVPGLAGDLTEQYF
DNA: TGTGCCAGTAGTATAGTTCCGGGCCTAGCGGGAGATTTGACCGAGCAGTACTTC
size: once
J: TRBJ2-7
V: TRBV19
D: TRBD2

CDR3: CASSPLAALGNEQFF
DNA: TGTGCCAGCAGTCCACTAGCGGCCTTAGGCAATGAGCAGTTCTTC
size: .
J: TRBJ2-1
V: TRBV28
D: TRBD2

CDR3: CASSYSMLLGGDTQYF
DNA: TGTGCCAGCAGTTACTCGATGTTGTTAGGGGGAGATACGCAGTATTTT
size: .
J: TRBJ2-3
V: TRBV6-6
D: .

CDR3: CASSLHRLAGAYEQYF
DNA: TGTGCCAGCAGCTTACACCGCCTAGCGGGAGCGTACGAGCAGTACTTC
size: .
J: TRBJ2-7
V: TRBV11-2
D: TRBD2

CDR3: CASSLAVGGQGSGELFF
DNA: TGCGCCAGCAGCTTGGCCGTTGGGGGACAGGGGTCCGGGGAGCTGTTTTTT
size: .
J: TRBJ2-2
V: TRBV5-1
D: TRBD1

CDR3: CASSQPGQGWNEQYF
DNA: TGCGCCAGCAGCCAACCCGGACAGGGGTGGAACGAGCAGTACTTC
size: .
J: TRBJ2-7
V: TRBV4-1
D: TRBD1

CDR3: CASSQSRDREGMRAFF
DNA: TGTGCCAGCAGCCAATCCCGGGACAGGGAGGGGATGAGGGCTTTCTTT
size: .
J: TRBJ1-1
V: TRBV11-2
D: TRBD1

CDR3: CASSWSGSSSYNEQFF
DNA: TGTGCCAGCAGCTGGAGCGGGTCGAGCTCCTACAATGAGCAGTTCTTC
size: .
J: TRBJ2-1
V: TRBV7-9
D: .

CDR3: CASSPGQASRREQYF
DNA: TGTGCCAGCTCACCGGGGCAGGCGTCGAGGAGAGAGCAGTACTTC
size: .
J: TRBJ2-7
V: TRBV18
D: .

CDR3: CASSSPGTGGTYEQYF
DNA: TGTGCCAGCAGTTCCCCGGGGACAGGAGGAACCTACGAGCAGTACTTC
size: .
J: TRBJ2-7
V: TRBV28
D: TRBD1

CDR3: CASSHRTSGSGETQYF
DNA: TGTGCCAGCAGCCACCGGACTAGCGGGAGTGGAGAGACCCAGTACTTC
size: .
J: TRBJ2-5
V: TRBV7-9
D: TRBD2

CDR3: CAISERELGNEQFF
DNA: TGTGCCATCAGCGAGCGGGAATTGGGGAATGAGCAGTTCTTC
size: .
J: TRBJ2-1
V: TRBV10-3
D: TRBD2

CDR3: CASSHDRSYSYEQYF
DNA: TGTGCCAGTAGTCATGACAGGAGCTACTCCTACGAGCAGTACTTC
size: once
J: TRBJ2-7
V: TRBV19
D: .

CDR3: CASSTSGRGNEQFF
DNA: TGTGCCAGCAGCACAAGCGGGAGAGGGAATGAGCAGTTCTTC
size: .
J: TRBJ2-1
V: TRBV28
D: TRBD2

CDR3: CASSFHRGTNQPQHF
DNA: TGTGCCAGCAGCTTTCATAGGGGCACCAATCAGCCCCAGCATTTT
size: .
J: TRBJ1-5
V: TRBV5-8
D: .

CDR3: CASSGAEGHNYGYTF
DNA: TGTGCCAGCAGCGGGGCGGAGGGCCACAACTATGGCTACACCTTC
size: .
J: TRBJ1-2
V: TRBV7-9
D: .

CDR3: CSASKTGGGLNEQFF
DNA: TGCAGTGCTAGTAAAACGGGGGGAGGGCTTAATGAGCAGTTCTTC
size: .
J: TRBJ2-1
V: TRBV20-1
D: TRBD2

CDR3: CASSFRSFCNQPQHF
DNA: TGTGCCAGCAGCTTTAGAAGTTTTTGCAATCAGCCCCAGCATTTT
size: .
J: TRBJ1-5
V: TRBV11-3
D: .

CDR3: CASSQGGLGQPQHF
DNA: TGCGCCAGCAGCCAAGGGGGCTTGGGCCAGCCCCAGCATTTT
size: .
J: TRBJ1-5
V: TRBV4-1
D: .

CDR3: CSVERSGYEQYF
DNA: TGCAGCGTTGAACGTTCGGGTTACGAGCAGTACTTC
size: .
J: TRBJ2-7
V: TRBV29-1
D: .

CDR3: CAWSVQGAEKLFF
DNA: TGTGCCTGGAGTGTCCAGGGGGCTGAAAAACTGTTTTTT
size: .
J: TRBJ1-4
V: TRBV30
D: TRBD1

CDR3: CASSLSGQGGGNEQFF
DNA: TGTGCCAGCAGTTTATCGGGACAGGGGGGTGGCAATGAGCAGTTCTTC
size: .
J: TRBJ2-1
V: TRBV27
D: TRBD1

CDR3: CASSLGGRQGIYEQYF
DNA: TGTGCCAGCAGCTTGGGGGGGCGACAGGGTATCTACGAGCAGTACTTC
size: few
J: TRBJ2-7
V: TRBV5-4
D: TRBD1

CDR3: CASSFPTSGTSYEQYF
DNA: TGTGCCAGCAGTTTCCCGACTAGCGGAACCTCCTACGAGCAGTACTTC
size: .
J: TRBJ2-7
V: TRBV2
D: TRBD2

CDR3: CASSLAGGSEYIQYF
DNA: TGCGCCAGCAGCTTGGCCGGCGGGAGTGAATACATTCAGTACTTC
size: .
J: TRBJ2-4
V: TRBV5-1
D: TRBD2

CDR3: CASSASQGGRNYGYTF
DNA: TGTGCCAGTAGTGCCTCCCAGGGAGGAAGGAACTATGGCTACACCTTC
size: many
J: TRBJ1-2
V: TRBV19
D: .

CDR3: CASSGPASYGYTF
DNA: TGTGCCAGCAGTGGGCCGGCCTCCTATGGCTACACCTTC
size: .
J: TRBJ1-2
V: TRBV28
D: .

CDR3: CASSIPGGELFF
DNA: TGTGCCAGCAGTATCCCAGGCGGGGAGCTGTTTTTT
size: .
J: TRBJ2-2
V: TRBV28
D: .

CDR3: CASSPTLAGETQYF
DNA: TGCGCCAGCAGCCCTACCCTAGCGGGAGAGACCCAGTACTTC
size: .
J: TRBJ2-5
V: TRBV5-1
D: TRBD2

CDR3: CASSFLQETSGRETQYF
DNA: TGTGCCAGCAGTTTCCTACAGGAGACTAGCGGGAGAGAGACCCAGTACTTC
size: once
J: TRBJ2-5
V: TRBV28
D: TRBD2

CDR3: CATSGAGVVYNEQFF
DNA: TGTGCCACCAGTGGGGCGGGGGTGGTGTACAATGAGCAGTTCTTC
size: .
J: TRBJ2-1
V: TRBV24-1
D: TRBD2

CDR3: CASSEEIGPPRGGLFF
DNA: TGTGCCAGCAGTGAAGAAATAGGGCCTCCTAGGGGGGGACTGTTTTTT
size: once
J: TRBJ1-4
V: TRBV6-1
D: .

CDR3: CASSDNYNEQFF
DNA: TGTGCCAGCAGCGACAACTACAATGAGCAGTTCTTC
size: .
J: TRBJ2-1
V: TRBV5-4
D: .

CDR3: CASSSPTGSSYNEQFF
DNA: TGCGCCAGCAGCTCCCCAACGGGAAGCTCCTACAATGAGCAGTTCTTC
size: once
J: TRBJ2-1
V: TRBV5-1
D: .

CDR3: CASSIDQGIRNTEAFF
DNA: TGTGCCAGTAGTATAGATCAGGGGATCCGGAACACTGAAGCTTTCTTT
size: .
J: TRBJ1-1
V: TRBV19
D: .

CDR3: CASSLSGRNEQYF
DNA: TGTGCCAGCAGTCTTAGCGGGAGAAACGAGCAGTACTTC
size: .
J: TRBJ2-7
V: TRBV27
D: TRBD2

CDR3: CASSNEGAEPQHF
DNA: TGTGCCAGCAGTAATGAGGGGGCTGAGCCCCAGCATTTT
size: .
J: TRBJ1-5
V: TRBV6-5
D: TRBD1

CDR3: CASSQGRGLYGYTF
DNA: TGTGCCAGCAGCCAAGGGAGGGGGCTCTATGGCTACACCTTC
size: .
J: TRBJ1-2
V: TRBV3-1/TRBV3-2
D: TRBD1

CDR3: CASSRVRGQANEKLFF
DNA: TGCGCCAGCAGCCGGGTCCGGGGACAGGCGAATGAAAAACTGTTTTTT
size: .
J: TRBJ1-4
V: TRBV4-1
D: TRBD1

CDR3: CASTPGDRAQPQHF
DNA: TGTGCCAGCACCCCCGGGGACAGGGCTCAGCCCCAGCATTTT
size: .
J: TRBJ1-5
V: TRBV28
D: TRBD1

CDR3: CASSLAWETGPYEQYF
DNA: TGTGCCAGCAGCTTAGCGTGGGAAACAGGGCCGTACGAGCAGTACTTC
size: few
J: TRBJ2-7
V: TRBV7-8
D: .

CDR3: CASSQGDQGANGYTF
DNA: TGCGCCAGCAGCCAAGGCGACCAGGGGGCTAATGGCTACACCTTC
size: .
J: TRBJ1-2
V: TRBV4-1
D: TRBD1

CDR3: CASSESGLGQGNSPLHF
DNA: TGTGCCAGCAGTGAATCCGGGCTCGGACAGGGAAATTCACCCCTCCACTTT
size: .
J: TRBJ1-6
V: TRBV6-1
D: TRBD1

CDR3: CASSYSRGEQFF
DNA: TGTGCCAGCAGTTACTCAAGAGGTGAGCAGTTCTTC
size: .
J: TRBJ2-1
V: TRBV6-5
D: .

CDR3: CASSFSLGRYNEQFF
DNA: TGTGCCAGCAGTTTTTCCCTGGGGAGGTACAATGAGCAGTTCTTC
size: .
J: TRBJ2-1
V: TRBV27
D: .

CDR3: CASSTTSGRAGEQYF
DNA: TGCGCCAGCAGCACGACTAGCGGGAGGGCCGGTGAGCAGTACTTC
size: .
J: TRBJ2-7
V: TRBV5-1
D: TRBD2